The 11 T cell receptor beta chains in this list originate from one sample, sequenced in a study of cytomegalovirus exposure and HLA in healthy donors. PCR was performed using 60 Vbeta and 13 Jbeta primers. Some clones are missing from TCRdb's copy, which holds only in-frame ones; the method was immunoSEQ multiplex PCR. The sample holds 250,000 to 350,000 clones, around 86% seen once. Source material: PBMCs. The receptors shown here come from a man between 35 and 55 years old in good health and CMV-seropositive.

V usage is TRBV28 and J usage is TRBJ1-5; D possibly corresponds to TRBD1 (6 bases). The CDR3 has 16 amino acids. Germline-derived CDR1 and CDR2 are MDHEN and SYDVKM. V was trimmed by 6 bases and J by 0 bases, leaving 15 bases between them. The DNA for the CDR3 is TGTGCCAGCAGGATGGCGACAGGTAGTAGCAATCAGCCCCAGCATTTT. It codes for CASRMATGSSNQPQHF.

The gene calls are TRBV7-9 and TRBJ2-5; the D gene is possibly TRBD2 (5 bases). Germline CDR1 and CDR2: SEHNR and FQNEAQ (reference sequence). The CDR3 loop spans 15 amino acids. Between the trimmed V and J ends, which lost 2 bases and 1 base, there was a span of 11 bases. CDR3 region: CASSLRTGIQETQYF. CDR3 coding DNA: TGTGCCAGCAGCTTAAGAACGGGAATCCAAGAGACCCAGTACTTC.

The chain has TRBV27 and TRBJ2-5, with D perhaps matching TRBD1 (5 bases). The DNA end lines up better with TRBJ2-7; the J call may be wrong. This CDR3 region has 14 residues. The germline V gene has CDR1 MNHEY and CDR2 SMNVEV (reference sequence). Here the CDR3 DNA reads TGTGCCAGCAGTTTGCTCGACAGAACCTACGAGCAGTACTTC. Amino acids: CASSLLDRTYEQYF.

The rearrangement uses TRBV27 and TRBJ2-1; the D gene is possibly TRBD2 (5 bases). Trimming took 9 bases from V and 4 from J, leaving 16 bases between them. The CDR3 is made up of 14 amino acids. Germline loops: CDR1 MNHEY, CDR2 SMNVEV (reference sequence). For the CDR3, the DNA is TGTGCCAGTAAGGCGGAGGCCTATTACAATGAGCAGTTCTTC. Protein product: CASKAEAYYNEQFF.

The rearrangement uses TRBV5-1 and TRBJ2-3; 9 nucleotides line up with TRBD2. Germline loops: CDR1 SGHRS, CDR2 YFSETQ. This CDR3 spans 16 amino acids. V lost 0 bases to trimming and J lost 6 bases; unmatched junction nucleotides: 8. As DNA, the CDR3 is TGCGCCAGCAGCTTGGGGTGGGCTAGCGGGAAGGATACGCAGTATTTT. Encoded protein: CASSLGWASGKDTQYF.

This chain joins TRBV2 and TRBJ2-1, with D perhaps matching TRBD2 (6 bases). Germline V gene data show CDR1 as SNHLY and CDR2 as FYNNEI. The CDR3 runs to 14 residues. V was clipped by 0 bases and J by 12 bases, with 15 bases between them. The CDR3 spells CASSEARDSVTQFF. The CDR3 DNA reads as TGTGCCAGCAGTGAAGCGCGGGACTCCGTAACGCAGTTCTTC.

The chain carries TRBV5-6 and TRBJ2-7, with 9 bases that match TRBD1. Germline lookup yields CDR1 SGHDT and CDR2 YYEEEE. The CDR3 has 14 residues. J gave up 5 bases and V 4 bases, and 7 bases lay outside the gene matches. The CDR3, as DNA: TGTGCCAGCAGCGCCGGGACAGGGCGCAACGAGCAGTACTTC. Translated: CASSAGTGRNEQYF.

The J gene is TRBJ1-4, the V gene TRBV7-8; the match to TRBD1 covers 8 bases. The CDR3 loop spans 15 amino acids. Germline CDR1 reads SGHVS; CDR2 reads FQNEAQ. V was pared by 5 bases and J by 2 bases, with 4 bases of the junction left unmatched. CDR3 DNA sequence: TGTGCCAGCAGCCTATGGACAGGGACTAATGAAAAACTGTTTTTT. It codes for CASSLWTGTNEKLFF.

This clone was picked up a small number of times. J is TRBJ2-2 and V is TRBV7-9; 8 nucleotides match TRBD1. Germline lookup yields CDR1 SEHNR and CDR2 FQNEAQ (reference sequence). Losses at the gene ends were 5 bases for V and 4 bases for J; bases not matched to a gene: 6. This CDR3 region has 15 residues. The CDR3 bases are TGTGCCAGCAGCCCTGACAGGGGTACCACCGGGGAGCTGTTTTTT. Translating gives CASSPDRGTTGELFF.

The chain links TRBV18 to TRBJ2-3; tentative D call: TRBD1 (7 bases). The length of the CDR3 is 18 residues. V dropped 6 bases and J dropped 1 base, with 23 bases sitting between them. Germline lookup yields CDR1 KGHSH and CDR2 LQKENI. The CDR3 here is CASSLIQTGRYGTDTQYF. The CDR3 DNA reads as TGTGCCAGCTCCCTAATCCAGACAGGGAGGTATGGCACAGATACGCAGTATTTT.

The V call is TRBV19, the J call TRBJ2-3; 8 bases fit TRBD2. Per germline, CDR1 LNHDA and CDR2 SQIVND (reference sequence). There are 14 residues in the CDR3. Germline trimming cut 6 bases from V and 4 bases from J; bases unmatched to any gene: 6. As DNA, the CDR3 is TGTGCCAGTAGCTCGGGACTAGTTGCAGATACGCAGTATTTT. It specifies CASSSGLVADTQYF.